This T cell receptor beta chain was identified during a study of Graves' ophthalmopathy and Graves' hyperthyroidism. The authors amplified TCR beta CDR3 regions, and they did so from RNA transcripts for repertoire sequencing. Amplification began with first-round RT-PCR using HTBI primers, then second-round multiplex PCR was performed. TCRdb called the multiplex PCR reads again in MiXCR, with one record for every CDR3 protein. The profile shows around 1.1 million distinct CDR3 sequences, 36% of them singletons. The germline gives CDR1 SEHNR, CDR2 FQNEAQ (reference sequence). Deletions cut 1 base from V and 6 bases from J, with 24 bases between. The CDR3 has 19 residues.

The sequence derives from an adult man with Graves' hyperthyroidism. Material: peripheral blood or thyroid tissue (not recorded which). This rearrangement joins TRBV7-9 to TRBJ2-2; D ambiguous. DNA of the CDR3: TGTGCCAGCAGCTTAGTTGTCCCTCTAGGCGTCGGATTCTCCGGGGAGCTGTTTTTT. This codes for CASSLVVPLGVGFSGELFF.